This T cell receptor (beta chain) was obtained from a study of blood T cells in healthy people across ages. Study results and limitations: Per million T cells, the diversity of TCR beta decreased roughly linearly as age advanced. The study could not conclusively compare naive and antigen-experienced cells, given its unsorted PBMCs.

Peripheral blood from each donor was collected in a volume of 9.5 to 10 milliliters. PCR was performed a second time for 7 to 11 cycles using a sample-barcoded 5' primer and a J-beta primer mix. Each sample yielded at least 2.5 million CDR3-containing paired-end reads. From the 5' RACE reads, TCRdb called clonotypes with MiXCR, one entry per CDR3 protein. The sample records roughly 900,000 distinct CDR3 sequences, about 48% being singletons. CDR1 is SGHTA, CDR2 FQGNSA, per germline. CDR3 length: 16 residues. Trimming removed 5 bases from V and 8 bases from J, with 22 bases in between. This clonotype was picked up many times. Its antigen is not identified. This may be a read error: a much more frequent sequence differs by one nucleotide.

This sequence joins TRBV7-2 and TRBJ2-1; D is perhaps TRBD2 (6 bases). This TCR was sampled from a man aged 25-40 years in good health. The sample comprised blood. The CDR3 region has the DNA TGTGCCAGCAGCCGGGTTGTGGGACTCACGAGTCATGAGCAGTTCTTC. Residues: CASSRVVGLTSHEQFF. The entire variable domain, with the rest obtained from reference TRBV7-2 and TRBJ2-1, is as follows: GAGVSQSPSNKVTEKGKDVELRCDPISGHTALYWYRQSLGQGLEFLIYFQGNSAPDKSGLPSDRFSAERTGGSVSTLTIQRTQQEDSAVYLCASSRVVGLTSHEQFFGPGTRLTVL.